This T cell receptor (beta chain) was sequenced during a study of CD8 T cells in ankylosing spondylitis. General study results and limits: Some of the motif variants had earlier been found in reactive arthritis patients' fluid and blood. CD8+ by phenotype, disease-linked clones were relatively rare in peripheral blood. Characteristic of ankylosing spondylitis blood, it appeared, was a TCR beta motif comprising several highly homologous variants.

With regard to this clonotype: Its antigen is not known.

The germline V and J ends were trimmed by 4 bases and 6 bases, with 13 bases remaining between them. CDR1 and CDR2 from the germline V gene are SGHRS and YFSETQ. The CDR3 sequence is 14 residues long. Scientists made TCR beta libraries using quantitative 5'-RACE with molecular barcodes. TCRdb analysed the 5' RACE reads with MiXCR anew, one entry per CDR3 protein. The table shows over 400,000 distinct CDR3 sequences, with 25% to 30% occurring only once. The TCR originated in a male donor with ankylosing spondylitis. V usage is TRBV5-1 and J usage is TRBJ2-2, with D perhaps matching TRBD1 or TRBD2 (5 bases each). The sequenced sample consisted of blood, either unsorted or a sorted T cell fraction (not recorded which). CDR3 sequence reads: CASSTGTAPGELFF. The CDR3, as DNA: TGCGCCAGCAGCACCGGGACCGCCCCCGGGGAGCTGTTTTTT.